This entry features one TCR beta chain sequence. These data come from a study of blood T cell repertoires in COVID-19. TCRdb's table, derived via immunoSEQ multiplex PCR, lists solely in-frame clones and lacks some. Found here are about 300,000 clones, roughly 87% of them singletons; the top ten hold approximately 5%. After removal of 0 bases from V and 0 bases from J, the junction contained 3 bases not matched to a gene. This CDR3 region has 18 residues. CDR1 and CDR2 from the germline V gene are SGDLS and YYNGEE. Individuals drawn from 20 to 30 US areas were about 18 to 100 years old. Clinical history reported by participants formed the basis on which cohorts were assigned. Two negative PCRs, clearance, or symptom resolution were required of recovered Cohort 3 donors.

The sample taken for sequencing was PBMCs or T cells enriched from blood (not recorded which). This TCR was sampled from a woman aged 25 to 39 who had recovered from COVID-19. The chain recombines TRBV9 with TRBJ2-6; 10 nucleotides align to TRBD1. CDR3 DNA sequence: TGTGCCAGCAGCGTAGGGGGGACAGGGGACTCTGGGGCCAACGTCCTGACTTTC. Residues: CASSVGGTGDSGANVLTF. The full variable domain, its missing parts supplied by reference TRBV9 and TRBJ2-6, is DSGVTQTPKHLITATGQRVTLRCSPRSGDLSVYWYQQSLDQGLQFLIQYYNGEERAKGNILERFSAQQFPDLHSELNLSSLELGDSALYFCASSVGGTGDSGANVLTFGAGSRLTVL.